A single sample gave rise to the 20 T cell receptor beta chains below, sequenced in a study of regulatory T cells in long-lasting Graves disease. Time point: newly diagnosed GD, antithyroid drugs for less than 3 months. The authors made the TCR library using RNA they extracted from PBMCs. iRepertoire HTBI primers and Arm-PCR of CDR3 regions built TCR beta libraries. TCRdb re-called the multiplex PCR reads with MiXCR, one entry per CDR3 protein. Of about 560,000 distinct CDR3 sequences detected, around 15% appear once; the ten largest clones hold around 12%. In addition, the sample was reused for a study of T cells in Graves' hyperthyroidism and ophthalmopathy.

Sample: peripheral blood mononuclear cells (PBMCs), taken at new diagnosis, from a patient treated with antithyroid drugs. The origin of the receptors is a man younger than 35 with Graves disease.

Turning to this clonotype: This may come from a read error, since a much larger clone is one base off. Written as DNA, the CDR3 is TGTGCCAGCAGTTTACGGGCGGATGAGCAGTTATTC. Protein sequence: CASSLRADEQLF. This chain joins TRBV12-3 or TRBV12-4 and TRBJ2-1; D gene ambiguous. CDR3 length: 12 residues.

This clonotype was recorded at least ten times. The J gene is TRBJ1-2, the V gene TRBV30; tentative D call: TRBD1 (6 bases). Germline V gene lookup returns CDR1 GTSNPN and CDR2 SVGIG (reference sequence). The CDR3 runs to 13 residues. Deletions cut 8 bases from V and 4 bases from J, with 17 bases between. The CDR3 spells CALTQGFGYGYTF. The CDR3 coding sequence is TGTGCCCTGACTCAGGGGTTCGGCTATGGCTACACCTTC. Drawing the rest from reference TRBV30 and TRBJ1-2, the complete variable domain is SQTIHQWPATLVQPVGSPLSLECTVEGTSNPNLYWYRQAAGRGLQLLFYSVGIGQISSEVPQNLSASRPQDRQFILSSKKLLLSDSGFYLCALTQGFGYGYTFGSGTRLTVV.

The table lists this clonotype with many counts. The V and J genes are TRBV6-1 and TRBJ1-1, with D perhaps TRBD1 (6 bases). CDR1 and CDR2 from the germline V gene are MNHNS and SASEGT. The CDR3 runs 14 residues. V lost 6 bases to trimming and J lost 6 bases, with 17 bases between them. Here the CDR3 DNA reads TGTGCCAGCAGCAGACAGGTCTCTGGGCCTGAAGCTTTCTTT. Amino acid sequence: CASSRQVSGPEAFF.

There are a few counts of this clonotype. The chain combines TRBV29-1 with TRBJ2-3, with 12 bases lining up with TRBD2. Trimming took 7 bases from V and 2 from J; bases not matched to a gene: 10. This CDR3 spans 16 amino acids. The germline V gene has CDR1 SQVTM and CDR2 ANQGSEA. The CDR3 loop reads CSGRRTSGASTDTQYF. The CDR3 nucleotides read TGCAGCGGCCGAAGGACTAGCGGGGCCTCCACAGATACGCAGTATTTT.

Notes on this clonotype: This may be a read error: a much more frequent sequence differs by one nucleotide. The V gene is TRBV12-3 or TRBV12-4, the J gene TRBJ2-7, with 10 bases matching TRBD2. With V trimmed by 8 bases and J by 5 bases, 9 bases remained unmatched. The CDR3 runs to 14 residues. The CDR3 here is CASGGGLAGDEQYF. The CDR3 coding sequence is TGTGCCAGCGGCGGGGGGCTAGCGGGAGACGAGCAGTACTTC.

This clonotype appeared many times. V is TRBV12-3 or TRBV12-4 and J is TRBJ2-1, with 13 bases lining up with TRBD2. J lost 8 bases, V lost 6 bases, and 4 bases had no gene match. The CDR3 sequence is 14 residues long. The CDR3 reads CASRGTSGNHEQFF. The CDR3 DNA reads TGTGCCAGCAGGGGGACTAGCGGGAACCATGAGCAGTTCTTC.

This clonotype was counted ten times or more. This sequence joins TRBV4-1 and TRBJ2-5, with 8 nucleotides matching TRBD1. CDR3 length: 13 residues. V lost 5 bases and J lost 5; bases outside the gene matches: 4. Per the germline V gene, CDR1 is MGHRA and CDR2 is YSYEKL. The CDR3: CASSKSGGETQYF. CDR3 bases: TGCGCCAGCAGCAAATCAGGGGGCGAGACCCAGTACTTC.

The chain combines TRBV4-1 with TRBJ2-1; the match to TRBD2 covers 9 bases. The CDR3 runs 16 residues. The trim removed 1 base at V and 10 bases at J, leaving 11 bases unmatched. CDR1 and CDR2 from the germline V gene are MGHRA and YSYEKL. The CDR3 DNA reads as TGCGCCAGCAGCCAAGGAGGGACTAGCACTTGGGGAGAGCAGTTCTTC. Its translation is CASSQGGTSTWGEQFF.

The gene calls are TRBV7-3 and TRBJ2-3, with 8 nucleotides matching TRBD2. Germline V gene sequence: CDR1 SGHTA, CDR2 FQGTGA. CDR3 size: 16 residues. Trimming at V came to 5 bases and at J to 4 bases, leaving 11 bases not matched to a gene. As DNA, the CDR3 is TGTGCCAGCAGCCCAACTAGCGGAGCTACTTCAGATACGCAGTATTTT. Protein sequence: CASSPTSGATSDTQYF.

This clonotype was seen more than once but under ten times. The gene calls are TRBV3-1 and TRBJ2-2; D call uncertain. The CDR3 loop spans 14 amino acids. Germline CDR1 reads LGHDT; CDR2 reads YNNKEL (reference sequence). The germline V and J ends were trimmed by 2 bases and 1 base, with 5 bases remaining between them. The CDR3 sequence is CASSQTENTGELFF. CDR3 sequence (DNA): TGTGCCAGCAGCCAAACAGAGAACACCGGGGAGCTGTTTTTT.

The chain links TRBV14 to TRBJ2-1; D remains unclear. V lost 3 bases and J lost 10, with 7 bases in between. This CDR3 has 11 amino acids. The germline V gene encodes CDR1 SGHDN and CDR2 FVKESK. As DNA, the CDR3 is TGTGCCAGCAGCCATTCCCGCGAGCAGTTCTTC. Translated, it gives CASSHSREQFF.

This clonotype was detected ten times or more. The chain employs TRBV30 and TRBJ2-7; D gene unclear. V lost 0 bases to trimming and J lost 3 bases, with 6 bases between them. Germline V gene sequence: CDR1 GTSNPN, CDR2 SVGIG (reference sequence). The CDR3 consists of 12 residues. CDR3 in amino acids: CAWSVTSYEQYF. CDR3 DNA sequence: TGTGCCTGGAGTGTAACAAGCTACGAGCAGTACTTC.

This clonotype was observed at least ten times. The V and J genes are TRBV7-8 and TRBJ2-4, with D possibly matching TRBD2 (5 bases). Germline V CDR1 and CDR2: SGHVS, FQNEAQ. The CDR3 runs to 15 residues. Trimming cost V 5 bases and J 0 bases, with 11 bases left between them. CDR3 region: CASSDPGLAKNIQYF. The DNA of the CDR3 is TGTGCCAGCAGCGATCCAGGACTAGCCAAAAACATTCAGTACTTC.

This clonotype was recorded once. The CDR3 is CASSIIITDTQYF. CDR3 sequence (DNA): TGTGCCAGTAGTATAATAATCACAGATACGCAGTATTTT. V usage is TRBV19 and J usage is TRBJ2-3; D is unclear. The CDR3 extends over 13 amino acids. Germline-derived CDR1 and CDR2 are LNHDA and SQIVND (reference sequence). The V gene lost 2 bases and the J gene lost 2 bases, with 5 bases spanning the gap. Full variable domain (outside the CDR3, taken from reference TRBV19 and TRBJ2-3): DGGITQSPKYLFRKEGQNVTLSCEQNLNHDAMYWYRQDPGQGLRLIYYSQIVNDFQKGDIAEGYSVSREKKESFPLTVTSAQKNPTAFYLCASSIIITDTQYFGPGTRLTVL.

The table lists this clonotype with a few counts. The chain recombines TRBV30 with TRBJ1-2; D gene unclear. Per germline, CDR1 GTSNPN and CDR2 SVGIG (reference sequence). V lost 2 bases, J lost 4 bases, and 11 bases lay in between. This CDR3 spans 13 amino acids. The chain's CDR3 is CAWSLMGPYGYTF. For the CDR3, the DNA is TGTGCCTGGAGTCTGATGGGCCCCTATGGCTACACCTTC.

This chain uses TRBV5-8 with TRBJ1-4; 7 positions agree with TRBD1. With V trimmed by 7 bases and J by 14 bases, 8 bases remained unmatched. Germline CDR1 is SGHTS and CDR2 is YDEGEE. The CDR3 spans 11 residues. CDR3 residues: CASYRQGRLFF. For the CDR3, the DNA is TGTGCCAGCTACCGACAGGGAAGGCTGTTTTTT.

There are many counts of this clonotype. The rearrangement joins TRBV5-1 to TRBJ2-7; 9 nucleotides line up with TRBD1. From germline, CDR1 is SGHRS and CDR2 YFSETQ. V lost 2 bases and J lost 5; bases outside the gene matches: 2. The CDR3 has 13 residues. The CDR3 nucleotides are TGCGCCAGCAGCTTACAGGGGGCCGACGAGCAGTACTTC. The encoded protein is CASSLQGADEQYF.

This clonotype occurred many times. The V call is TRBV7-9, the J call TRBJ2-5, with no clear D. The germline V gene encodes CDR1 SEHNR and CDR2 FQNEAQ (reference sequence). The CDR3 is made up of 12 amino acids. V was clipped by 5 bases and J by 4 bases, with 8 bases between them. CDR3 residues: CASSQPTETQYF. The CDR3 coding sequence is TGTGCCAGCAGCCAGCCTACAGAGACCCAGTACTTC.

This clonotype was observed a few times. The chain couples TRBV12-5 to TRBJ2-2, with D unclear. Germline V gene data show CDR1 as LGHNT and CDR2 as FRNRAP. The CDR3 consists of 15 residues. V lost 2 bases and J lost 4, with 11 bases in between. CDR3 DNA: TGTGCTAGTGGTTTGTTCGTTGGCGGCACCGGGGAGCTGTTTTTT. This gives the protein CASGLFVGGTGELFF.

This clonotype was detected only a few times. The rearrangement links TRBV7-2 to TRBJ1-3, with 9 bases fitting TRBD1. V lost 5 bases and J lost 2; bases outside the gene matches: 1. Germline CDR1 reads SGHTA; CDR2 reads FQGNSA. There are 14 residues in the CDR3. CDR3: CASSNRGPGNTIYF. CDR3 bases: TGTGCCAGCAGCAACAGGGGGCCTGGAAACACCATATATTTT. Combining the CDR3 with reference TRBV7-2 and TRBJ1-3 gives the whole variable domain GAGVSQSPSNKVTEKGKDVELRCDPISGHTALYWYRQSLGQGLEFLIYFQGNSAPDKSGLPSDRFSAERTGGSVSTLTIQRTQQEDSAVYLCASSNRGPGNTIYFGEGSWLTVV.